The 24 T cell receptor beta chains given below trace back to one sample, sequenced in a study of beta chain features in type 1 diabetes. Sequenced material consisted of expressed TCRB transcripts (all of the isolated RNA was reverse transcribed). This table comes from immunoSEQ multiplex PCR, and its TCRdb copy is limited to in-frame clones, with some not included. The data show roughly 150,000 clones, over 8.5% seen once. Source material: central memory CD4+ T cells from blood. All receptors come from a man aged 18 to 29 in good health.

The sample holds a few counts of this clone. The CDR3 here is CASSQEGQYTDTQYF. CDR3 in DNA: TGTGCCAGCAGCCAAGAGGGACAGTACACAGATACGCAGTATTTT. V and J are TRBV4-2 and TRBJ2-3; 7 positions agree with TRBD1. CDR3 length: 15 amino acids. The V and J ends lost 0 bases and 2 bases, in that order; junction bases with no gene match: 2. Germline V gene lookup returns CDR1 LGHNA and CDR2 YNFKEQ.

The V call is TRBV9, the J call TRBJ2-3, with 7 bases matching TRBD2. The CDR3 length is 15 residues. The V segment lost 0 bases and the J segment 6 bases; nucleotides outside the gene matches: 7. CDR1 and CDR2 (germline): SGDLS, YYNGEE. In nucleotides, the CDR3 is TGTGCCAGCAGCGTAGGGACTAGATCACAGGATACGCAGTATTTT. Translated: CASSVGTRSQDTQYF.

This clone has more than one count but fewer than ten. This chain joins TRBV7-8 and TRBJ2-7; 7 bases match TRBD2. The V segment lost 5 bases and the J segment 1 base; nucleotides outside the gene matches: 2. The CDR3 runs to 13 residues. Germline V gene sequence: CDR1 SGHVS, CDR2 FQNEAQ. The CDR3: CASSRTSSYEQYF. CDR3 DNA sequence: TGTGCCAGCAGCCGGACTAGTTCCTACGAGCAGTACTTC.

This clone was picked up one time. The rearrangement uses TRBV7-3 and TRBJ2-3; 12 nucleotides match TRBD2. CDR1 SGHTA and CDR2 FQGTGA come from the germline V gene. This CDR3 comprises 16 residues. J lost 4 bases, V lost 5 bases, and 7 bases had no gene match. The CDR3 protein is CASSPTSGGLPDTQYF. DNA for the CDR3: TGTGCCAGCAGCCCGACTAGCGGGGGACTTCCAGATACGCAGTATTTT.

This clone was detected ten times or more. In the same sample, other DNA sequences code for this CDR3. The CDR3 sequence: CASSLGLSSYEQYF. Here the CDR3 DNA reads TGTGCCAGCAGCCTCGGACTGTCCTCCTACGAGCAGTACTTC. The chain carries TRBV7-2 and TRBJ2-7, with D possibly being TRBD2 (5 bases). The CDR3 length is 14 residues. Germline CDR1 reads SGHTA; CDR2 reads FQGNSA. Trimming left V 5 bases short and J 0 bases short, with 11 bases between. The whole variable domain, filled in from reference TRBV7-2 and TRBJ2-7, reads GAGVSQSPSNKVTEKGKDVELRCDPISGHTALYWYRQSLGQGLEFLIYFQGNSAPDKSGLPSDRFSAERTGGSVSTLTIQRTQQEDSAVYLCASSLGLSSYEQYFGPGTRLTVT.

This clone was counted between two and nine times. As DNA, the CDR3 is TGTGCCAGCAGCTTCACCCTCCGGGACAGGGCAAATGAGCAGTTCTTC. It specifies CASSFTLRDRANEQFF. V and J are TRBV7-3 and TRBJ2-1, with 9 bases identical to TRBD1. Germline-derived CDR1 and CDR2 are SGHTA and FQGTGA. The CDR3 runs 16 residues. The ends lost 3 bases at V and 7 bases at J; junction bases unmatched: 10.

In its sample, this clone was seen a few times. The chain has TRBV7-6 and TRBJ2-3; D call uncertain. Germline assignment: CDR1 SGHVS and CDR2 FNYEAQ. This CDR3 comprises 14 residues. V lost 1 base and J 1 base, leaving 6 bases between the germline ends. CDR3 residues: CASSLVPGTDTQYF. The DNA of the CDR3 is TGTGCCAGCAGCTTAGTCCCCGGCACAGATACGCAGTATTTT.

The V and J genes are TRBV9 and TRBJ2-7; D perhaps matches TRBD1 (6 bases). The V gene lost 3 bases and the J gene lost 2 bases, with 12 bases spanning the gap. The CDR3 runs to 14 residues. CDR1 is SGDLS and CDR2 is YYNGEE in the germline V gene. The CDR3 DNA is TGTGCCAGCAGCGGAGGGGGTCTGACCTACGAGCAGTACTTC. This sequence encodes CASSGGGLTYEQYF.

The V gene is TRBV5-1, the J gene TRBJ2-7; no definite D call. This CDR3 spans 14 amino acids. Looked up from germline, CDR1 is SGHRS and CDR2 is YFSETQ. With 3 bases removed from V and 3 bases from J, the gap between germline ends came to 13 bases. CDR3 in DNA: TGCGCCAGCAGCTGGTCGGGCTCTAGCTACGAGCAGTACTTC. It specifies CASSWSGSSYEQYF.

Here the CDR3 reads CASTWLLASSYEQYF. CDR3 nucleotide sequence: TGTGCCAGCACCTGGCTTTTGGCGAGCTCCTACGAGCAGTACTTC. This sequence joins TRBV6-5 and TRBJ2-5, with D unresolved. The J call is in doubt because the DNA end fits TRBJ2-7 better. CDR3 length equals 15 residues. The V gene's germline CDR1 is MNHEY and CDR2 SVGAGI.

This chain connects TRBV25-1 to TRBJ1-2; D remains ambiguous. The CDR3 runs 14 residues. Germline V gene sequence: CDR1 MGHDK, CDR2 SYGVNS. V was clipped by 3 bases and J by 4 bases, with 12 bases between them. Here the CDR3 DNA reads TGTGCCAGCAGTGAGCCCACCGGGTCCTATGGCTACACCTTC. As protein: CASSEPTGSYGYTF.

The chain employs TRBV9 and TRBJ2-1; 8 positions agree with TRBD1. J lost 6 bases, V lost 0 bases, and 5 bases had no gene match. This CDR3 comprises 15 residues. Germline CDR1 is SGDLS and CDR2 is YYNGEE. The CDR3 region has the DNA TGTGCCAGCAGCGTAGCAGGGGGCGGTTCCAATGAGCAGTTCTTC. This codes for CASSVAGGGSNEQFF.

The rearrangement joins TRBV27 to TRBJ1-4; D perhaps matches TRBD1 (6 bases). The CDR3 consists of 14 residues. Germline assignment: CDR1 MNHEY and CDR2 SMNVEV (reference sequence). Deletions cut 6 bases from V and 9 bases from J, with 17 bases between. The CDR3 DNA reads TGTGCCAGCAGGACCCACGGGGGCATTAAAAAACTGTTTTTT. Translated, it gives CASRTHGGIKKLFF.

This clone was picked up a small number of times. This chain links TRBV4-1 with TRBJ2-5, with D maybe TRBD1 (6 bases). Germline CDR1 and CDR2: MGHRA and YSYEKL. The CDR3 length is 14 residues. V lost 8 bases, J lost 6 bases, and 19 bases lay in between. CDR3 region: CASCTDRFGQTQYF. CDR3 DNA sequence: TGCGCCAGCTGCACAGACAGGTTTGGACAGACCCAGTACTTC.

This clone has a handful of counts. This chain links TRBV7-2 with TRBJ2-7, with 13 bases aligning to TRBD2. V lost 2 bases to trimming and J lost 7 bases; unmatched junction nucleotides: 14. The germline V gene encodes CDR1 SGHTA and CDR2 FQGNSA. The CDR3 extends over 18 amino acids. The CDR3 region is CASSLSGLAGEFWKEQYF. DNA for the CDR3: TGTGCCAGCAGCTTATCAGGACTAGCGGGAGAGTTCTGGAAAGAGCAGTACTTC.

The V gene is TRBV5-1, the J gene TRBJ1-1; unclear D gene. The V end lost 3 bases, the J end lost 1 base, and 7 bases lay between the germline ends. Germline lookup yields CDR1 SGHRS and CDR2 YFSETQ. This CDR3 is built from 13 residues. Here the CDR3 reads CASSSTWNTEAFF. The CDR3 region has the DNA TGCGCCAGCAGCTCCACATGGAACACTGAAGCTTTCTTT. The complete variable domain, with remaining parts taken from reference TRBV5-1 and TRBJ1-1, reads KAGVTQTPRYLIKTRGQQVTLSCSPISGHRSVSWYQQTPGQGLQFLFEYFSETQRNKGNFPGRFSGRQFSNSRSEMNVSTLELGDSALYLCASSSTWNTEAFFGQGTRLTVV.

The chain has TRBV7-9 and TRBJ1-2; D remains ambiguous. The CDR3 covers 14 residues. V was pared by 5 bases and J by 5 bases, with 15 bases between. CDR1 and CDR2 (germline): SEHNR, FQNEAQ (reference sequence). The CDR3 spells CASSTTSRVYGYTF. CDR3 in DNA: TGTGCCAGCAGCACGACTTCAAGGGTATATGGCTACACCTTC.

The CDR3 DNA is TGTGCCAGCTCACCTATCATGGAGAGTGAGCAGTTCTTC. Encoded protein: CASSPIMESEQFF. The chain carries TRBV18 and TRBJ2-1; D not resolved. The CDR3 consists of 13 residues. Trimming shortened V by 3 bases and J by 9 bases, and 12 bases separated the two germline ends. In germline, CDR1 is KGHSH, CDR2 LQKENI.

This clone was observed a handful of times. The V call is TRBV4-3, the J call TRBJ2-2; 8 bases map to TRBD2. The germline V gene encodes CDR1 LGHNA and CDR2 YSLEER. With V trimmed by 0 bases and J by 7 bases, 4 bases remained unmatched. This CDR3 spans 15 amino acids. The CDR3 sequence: CASSQDERGSGELFF. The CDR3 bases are TGCGCCAGCAGCCAAGATGAGCGGGGGAGCGGGGAGCTGTTTTTT.

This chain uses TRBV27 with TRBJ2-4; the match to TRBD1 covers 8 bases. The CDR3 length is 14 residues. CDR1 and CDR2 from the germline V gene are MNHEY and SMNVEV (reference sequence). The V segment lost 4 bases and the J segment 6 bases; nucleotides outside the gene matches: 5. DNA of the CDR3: TGTGCCAGCAGTTACGGACAGGGTAGAAACATTCAGTACTTC. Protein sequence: CASSYGQGRNIQYF.

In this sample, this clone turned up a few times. Here the CDR3 reads CASSLRTGGAYGYTF. The CDR3 bases are TGCGCCAGCAGCCTTAGAACAGGGGGCGCGTATGGCTACACCTTC. This chain uses TRBV5-1 with TRBJ1-2, with 9 positions matching TRBD1. Per the germline V gene, CDR1 is SGHRS and CDR2 is YFSETQ. V was clipped by 4 bases and J by 5 bases; unmatched bases: 9. The CDR3 spans 15 residues.

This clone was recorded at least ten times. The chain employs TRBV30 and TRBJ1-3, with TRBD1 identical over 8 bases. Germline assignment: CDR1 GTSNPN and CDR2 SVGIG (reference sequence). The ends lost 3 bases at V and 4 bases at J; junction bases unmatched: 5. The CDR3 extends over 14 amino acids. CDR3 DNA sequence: TGTGCCTGGAGAAGACAGGGGAACGGAAACACCATATATTTT. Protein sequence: CAWRRQGNGNTIYF.

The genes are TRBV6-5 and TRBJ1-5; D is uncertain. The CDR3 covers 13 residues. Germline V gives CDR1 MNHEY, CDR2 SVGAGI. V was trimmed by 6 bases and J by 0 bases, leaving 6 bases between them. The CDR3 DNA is TGTGCCAGCAGCACTAATAGCAATCAGCCCCAGCATTTT. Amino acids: CASSTNSNQPQHF.

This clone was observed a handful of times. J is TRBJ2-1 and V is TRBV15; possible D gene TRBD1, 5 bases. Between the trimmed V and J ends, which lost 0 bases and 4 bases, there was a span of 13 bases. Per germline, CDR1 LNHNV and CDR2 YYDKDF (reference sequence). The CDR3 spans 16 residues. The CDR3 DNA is TGTGCCACCAGCAGAGAGGGTTTCACAGGATACAATGAGCAGTTCTTC. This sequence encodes CATSREGFTGYNEQFF.